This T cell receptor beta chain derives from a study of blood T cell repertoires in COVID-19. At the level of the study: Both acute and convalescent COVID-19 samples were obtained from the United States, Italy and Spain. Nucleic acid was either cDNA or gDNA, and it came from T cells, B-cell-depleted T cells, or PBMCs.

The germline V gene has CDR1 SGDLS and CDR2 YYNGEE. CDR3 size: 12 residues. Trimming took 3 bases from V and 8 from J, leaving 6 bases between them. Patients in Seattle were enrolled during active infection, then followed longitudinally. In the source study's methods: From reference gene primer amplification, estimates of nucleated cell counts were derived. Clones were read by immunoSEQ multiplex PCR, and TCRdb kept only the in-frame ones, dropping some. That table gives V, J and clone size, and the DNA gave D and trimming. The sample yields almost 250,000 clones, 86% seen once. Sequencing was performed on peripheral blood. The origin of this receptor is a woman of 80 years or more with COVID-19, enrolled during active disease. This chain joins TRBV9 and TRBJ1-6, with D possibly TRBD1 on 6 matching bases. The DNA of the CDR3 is TGTGCCAGCAGCGGGACAGATTCACCCCTCCACTTT. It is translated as CASSGTDSPLHF.